Below are 14 T cell receptor beta chains sequenced from a single sample in a study of shared clonotypes between healthy human individuals. Only in-frame clones appear in the TCRdb table, and some are missing; sequencing was by immunoSEQ multiplex PCR. The table shows some 380,000 clones, with about 97% occurring only once. The sample taken for sequencing was memory CD8+ T cells sorted from blood. Subset given: CD45RO+ cells pooled with CCR7-negative TemRA cells. These receptors came from a man aged 25-45 years in good health.

V and J are TRBV10-3 and TRBJ2-1; 11 bases agree with TRBD1. The V gene's germline CDR1 is ENHRY and CDR2 SYGVKD. V lost 6 bases to trimming and J lost 4 bases; unmatched junction nucleotides: 5. The CDR3 sequence is 15 residues long. This CDR3 is CAIREGQGDYNEQFF. CDR3 coding DNA: TGTGCCATCAGGGAGGGACAGGGGGATTACAATGAGCAGTTCTTC.

The chain is built from TRBV19 and TRBJ1-3, with no clear D. The V end was cut by 8 bases, the J end by 0 bases, with 11 bases between. Germline CDR1 and CDR2: LNHDA and SQIVND (reference sequence). This CDR3 region has 14 residues. The CDR3 protein is CASAMQSSGNTIYF. For the CDR3, the DNA is TGTGCCAGTGCCATGCAGAGCTCTGGAAACACCATATATTTT.

On this clone itself: Other DNA sequences of this sample code for an identical CDR3. V usage is TRBV28 and J usage is TRBJ2-7; TRBD1 matches at 8 bases. Germline-derived CDR1 and CDR2 are MDHEN and SYDVKM. V shed 3 bases and J 2 bases; nucleotides not matched to a gene: 3. The CDR3 length is 14 residues. As DNA, the CDR3 is TGTGCCAGCAGTTTGGGGACAGGCGCCTACGAGCAGTACTTC. It codes for CASSLGTGAYEQYF.

The V and J genes are TRBV2 and TRBJ2-7, with 12 bases that match TRBD1. Looked up from germline, CDR1 is SNHLY and CDR2 is FYNNEI. With V trimmed by 7 bases and J by 3 bases, 13 bases remained unmatched. The CDR3 has 17 amino acids. DNA for the CDR3: TGTGCCAGCAAGCTCCGGGACAGGGGGCTCTATTACTACGAGCAGTACTTC. It codes for CASKLRDRGLYYYEQYF.

In regard to this clone: The junction departs from the called germline gene at one end, perhaps through a read error. The gene calls are TRBV7-7 and TRBJ1-5; 7 bases line up with TRBD1. The CDR3 contains 15 residues. Germline values: CDR1 SSHAT, CDR2 FNYEAQ (reference sequence). For the CDR3, the DNA is TGTGCTAGCAGCCGAACAGGGGTGGGGGATCAGCCCCAGCATTTT. It is translated as CASSRTGVGDQPQHF.

The V call is TRBV19, the J call TRBJ1-2; perhaps TRBD1 as D (5 bases). Germline assignment: CDR1 LNHDA and CDR2 SQIVND (reference sequence). Deletions cut 5 bases from V and 8 bases from J, with 21 bases between. This CDR3 spans 15 amino acids. CDR3 sequence: CASSSVRGRSLGYTF. CDR3 in DNA: TGTGCCAGTAGTTCAGTGAGGGGAAGAAGCCTGGGCTACACCTTC.

The V and J genes are TRBV10-3 and TRBJ2-1; D perhaps matches TRBD2 (6 bases). CDR1 is ENHRY and CDR2 is SYGVKD in the germline V gene. There are 19 residues in the CDR3. V was clipped by 2 bases and J by 7 bases, with 27 bases between them. Here the CDR3 reads CAISESFLASAGWDNEQFF. The CDR3 DNA is TGTGCCATCAGTGAGAGTTTTTTGGCGTCGGCGGGATGGGATAATGAGCAGTTCTTC.

This clone was observed a single time. The gene calls are TRBV29-1 and TRBJ2-7, with 7 nucleotides matching TRBD1. This CDR3 comprises 11 residues. Germline CDR1 is SQVTM and CDR2 is ANQGSEA. Trimming removed 7 bases from V and 3 bases from J; junction bases left unmatched: 3. The chain's CDR3 is CSAGDSYEQYF. In DNA form, the CDR3 reads TGCAGCGCCGGGGACAGCTACGAGCAGTACTTC.

The chain couples TRBV9 to TRBJ2-1; no reliable D call. The CDR3 runs to 11 residues. The V end lost 2 bases, the J end lost 7 bases, and 4 bases lay between the germline ends. Germline V lookup: CDR1 SGDLS, CDR2 YYNGEE. The DNA of the CDR3 is TGTGCCAGCAGCGTCTCGAATGAGCAGTTCTTC. Translated, it gives CASSVSNEQFF.

CDR3 nucleotides: TGTGCCAGCAGTCGAAGACAGACCAGCTCCTACAATGAGCAGTTCTTC. The encoded protein is CASSRRQTSSYNEQFF. The chain links TRBV7-9 to TRBJ2-1, with D tentatively TRBD1 (5 bases). Trimming removed 6 bases from V and 0 bases from J, with 15 bases in between. There are 16 residues in the CDR3. CDR1 SEHNR and CDR2 FQNEAQ come from the germline V gene (reference sequence).

The CDR3 here is CASSPPGTDTGELFF. The DNA of the CDR3 is TGTGCCAGCAGCCCCCCCGGGACAGACACCGGGGAGCTGTTTTTT. The chain joins TRBV7-9 to TRBJ2-2; 7 bases agree with TRBD1. V was clipped by 5 bases and J by 3 bases; unmatched bases: 6. This CDR3 is built from 15 residues. Per the germline V gene, CDR1 is SEHNR and CDR2 is FQNEAQ (reference sequence). Full variable domain (missing parts from reference TRBV7-9 and TRBJ2-2): DTGVSQNPRHKITKRGQNVTFRCDPISEHNRLYWYRQTLGQGPEFLTYFQNEAQLEKSRLLSDRFSAERPKGSFSTLEIQRTEQGDSAMYLCASSPPGTDTGELFFGEGSRLTVL.

This rearrangement joins TRBV21-1 to TRBJ2-2; the DNA was not used to check the table's D call, TRBD2. TRBV21-1 is classified as a pseudogene. The length of the CDR3 is 18 residues. The CDR3 is CASSKCPFEGFNTGELFF. DNA of the CDR3: TGTGCCAGCAGCAAATGCCCCTTCGAGGGCTTTAACACCGGGGAGCTGTTTTTT.

The chain links TRBV6-6 to TRBJ2-7, with TRBD1 matching 10 bases. Germline lookup yields CDR1 MNHNY and CDR2 SVGAGI (reference sequence). CDR3 length: 15 residues. V gave up 7 bases and J gave up 4 bases; unmatched junction bases: 10. The CDR3 region has the DNA TGTGCCAGCAAGTACGAGGGACAGGGGATTTACGAGCAGTACTTC. This translates into CASKYEGQGIYEQYF.

V usage is TRBV6-1 and J usage is TRBJ1-1; 7 bases are shared with TRBD1. There are 14 residues in the CDR3. Trimming removed 6 bases from V and 1 base from J; junction bases left unmatched: 5. Germline lookup yields CDR1 MNHNS and CDR2 SASEGT. The CDR3 region is CASRGDSGNTEAFF. CDR3 nucleotides: TGTGCCAGCAGGGGGGACAGTGGGAACACTGAAGCTTTCTTT.